These 20 T cell receptor beta chains share one sample of origin, sequenced in a study of cytomegalovirus exposure and HLA in healthy donors. Primers: 60 Vbeta forward and 13 Jbeta reverse. Data came from immunoSEQ multiplex PCR; TCRdb stores just in-frame clones and leaves some out. This sample has fewer than 120,000 clones; over 65% occur once, and the top ten carry under 1.5%. Material: PBMCs. These receptors originate from a woman in her twenties or thirties in good health and CMV-seronegative.

This chain links TRBV7-2 with TRBJ1-2; D might be TRBD1 (6 bases). Between the trimmed V and J ends, which lost 1 base and 2 bases, there was a span of 8 bases. The CDR3 length is 14 residues. CDR1 SGHTA and CDR2 FQGNSA come from the germline V gene. CDR3: CASSLGTENYGYTF. The CDR3 DNA is TGTGCCAGCAGCTTAGGGACAGAAAACTATGGCTACACCTTC.

The CDR3 loop reads CASSRQGNIQYF. The CDR3 coding sequence is TGTGCCAGCAGCCGACAGGGCAACATTCAGTACTTC. This chain uses TRBV11-2 with TRBJ2-4, with 7 bases fitting TRBD1. This CDR3 has 12 amino acids. The germline V gene has CDR1 SGHAT and CDR2 FQNNGV. V gave up 5 bases and J gave up 7 bases; unmatched junction bases: 2.

The chain recombines TRBV30 with TRBJ1-5, with TRBD1 as a possible D gene (5 bases). Germline loops: CDR1 GTSNPN, CDR2 SVGIG (reference sequence). V shed 0 bases and J shed 2 bases, with 8 bases lying between them. CDR3 length equals 14 residues. CDR3 sequence (DNA): TGTGCCTGGAGTGTAGGGGCAGGCAATCAGCCCCAGCATTTT. It encodes CAWSVGAGNQPQHF.

This clone has just one count. The rearrangement joins TRBV7-9 to TRBJ2-7, with D perhaps TRBD2 (5 bases). Germline CDR1 SEHNR, CDR2 FQNEAQ (reference sequence). This CDR3 region has 13 residues. V lost 5 bases and J lost 3, with 11 bases in between. The CDR3 sequence: CASSPPGNYEQYF. The CDR3, as DNA: TGTGCCAGCAGCCCCCCGGGGAACTACGAGCAGTACTTC. The whole variable domain, remainder taken from reference TRBV7-9 and TRBJ2-7, is DTGVSQNPRHKITKRGQNVTFRCDPISEHNRLYWYRQTLGQGPEFLTYFQNEAQLEKSRLLSDRFSAERPKGSFSTLEIQRTEQGDSAMYLCASSPPGNYEQYFGPGTRLTVT.

The V call is TRBV15, the J call TRBJ2-5; TRBD2 aligns across 15 bases. Germline-derived CDR1 and CDR2 are LNHNV and YYDKDF (reference sequence). This CDR3 contains 16 residues. J lost 1 base, V lost 5 bases, and 2 bases had no gene match. The CDR3 DNA reads as TGTGCCACCAGCCCGGGACTAGCGGGAGGCCAAGAGACCCAGTACTTC. Its protein product is CATSPGLAGGQETQYF.

The chain uses TRBV11-2 and TRBJ2-2; no firm D call. This CDR3 is 11 amino acids long. V lost 5 bases and J lost 5, with 3 bases in between. Germline V lookup: CDR1 SGHAT, CDR2 FQNNGV. DNA for the CDR3: TGTGCCAGCAGCCGGACCGGGGAGCTGTTTTTT. Protein sequence: CASSRTGELFF.

Written as DNA, the CDR3 is TGTGCCAGCAGCGAAGGGTGGGCGGGACAGCCCCAGCATTTT. It specifies CASSEGWAGQPQHF. The chain recombines TRBV7-2 with TRBJ1-5; no clear D gene. V was shortened by 5 bases and J by 7 bases, with 15 bases between the two germline ends. Germline values: CDR1 SGHTA, CDR2 FQGNSA. CDR3 length equals 14 residues.

The V and J genes are TRBV4-3 and TRBJ2-1, with D unresolved. V was cut by 0 bases and J by 0 bases, with 9 bases left in between. The CDR3 contains 16 residues. Looked up from germline, CDR1 is LGHNA and CDR2 is YSLEER. The CDR3 region has the DNA TGCGCCAGCAGCCAAGATCTTACCAGCTCCTACAATGAGCAGTTCTTC. As protein: CASSQDLTSSYNEQFF.

V is TRBV4-1 and J is TRBJ2-7; D gene unclear. The CDR3 length is 13 residues. CDR1 is MGHRA, CDR2 YSYEKL, per germline. V lost 0 bases, J lost 6 bases, and 9 bases lay in between. The CDR3 nucleotides read TGCGCCAGCAGCCAAGATCTCCCGAGCGAGCAGTACTTC. It is translated as CASSQDLPSEQYF.

The chain joins TRBV20-1 to TRBJ2-1, with D unresolved. The CDR3 has 10 amino acids. Germline values: CDR1 DFQATT, CDR2 SNEGSKA (reference sequence). Trimming removed 4 bases at V and 7 bases at J, with 5 bases between. Here the CDR3 DNA reads TGCAGTGCTACTATAAATGAGCAGTTCTTC. This encodes CSATINEQFF.

This clone was seen only once. The V and J genes are TRBV30 and TRBJ1-5; a possible D gene is TRBD1 (5 bases). Germline V gives CDR1 GTSNPN, CDR2 SVGIG (reference sequence). Trimming removed 1 base from V and 5 bases from J, with 12 bases in between. The CDR3 sequence is 14 residues long. CDR3 sequence (DNA): TGTGCCTGGAGTGGGGGCAGGCAGGATCAGCCCCAGCATTTT. This encodes CAWSGGRQDQPQHF. The entire variable domain, with the rest obtained from reference TRBV30 and TRBJ1-5, is as follows: SQTIHQWPATLVQPVGSPLSLECTVEGTSNPNLYWYRQAAGRGLQLLFYSVGIGQISSEVPQNLSASRPQDRQFILSSKKLLLSDSGFYLCAWSGGRQDQPQHFGDGTRLSIL.

The rearrangement links TRBV2 to TRBJ2-1, with 12 bases lining up with TRBD2. This CDR3 is built from 17 residues. The germline CDR1 and CDR2 sequences are SNHLY and FYNNEI. Trimming took 4 bases from V and 7 from J; bases not matched to a gene: 11. In nucleotides, the CDR3 is TGTGCCAGCAGTGGGGATTTAAGGACTAGCGGGAAGAATGAGCAGTTCTTC. It specifies CASSGDLRTSGKNEQFF.

This chain joins TRBV25-1 and TRBJ2-1; possible D gene TRBD1, 6 bases. V lost 1 base, J lost 0 bases, and 10 bases lay in between. Per the germline V gene, CDR1 is MGHDK and CDR2 is SYGVNS. There are 16 residues in the CDR3. In nucleotides, the CDR3 is TGTGCCAGCAGTGAATTAGGGACAAGCTCCTACAATGAGCAGTTCTTC. Its protein product is CASSELGTSSYNEQFF.

This clone was observed once. The chain links TRBV30 to TRBJ1-6; D gene uncertain. V was pared by 2 bases and J by 9 bases, with 14 bases between. Looked up from germline, CDR1 is GTSNPN and CDR2 is SVGIG (reference sequence). CDR3 length: 14 residues. The CDR3 DNA sequence: TGTGCCTGGAGTAGGAGCTGGTCGGCTTCACCCCTCCACTTT. Protein: CAWSRSWSASPLHF.

The V and J genes are TRBV30 and TRBJ2-1; D unresolved. CDR1 and CDR2 from the germline V gene are GTSNPN and SVGIG (reference sequence). Trimming removed 5 bases at V and 0 bases at J, with 11 bases between. CDR3 length: 14 residues. The CDR3 spells CAWSQRSSYNEQFF. In DNA, the CDR3 is TGTGCCTGGTCACAAAGGAGCTCCTACAATGAGCAGTTCTTC.

The rearrangement links TRBV7-8 to TRBJ1-5; maybe TRBD1 (6 bases). This CDR3 comprises 18 residues. Trimming shortened V by 5 bases and J by 0 bases, and 20 bases separated the two germline ends. Germline values: CDR1 SGHVS, CDR2 FQNEAQ. CDR3 amino acids: CASSQIGTPMNSNQPQHF. For the CDR3, the DNA is TGTGCCAGCAGCCAGATTGGGACACCAATGAATAGCAATCAGCCCCAGCATTTT.

The chain couples TRBV2 to TRBJ2-7, with 10 bases lining up with TRBD2. The V and J ends lost 1 base and 0 bases, in that order; junction bases with no gene match: 6. From germline, CDR1 is SNHLY and CDR2 FYNNEI. This CDR3 spans 17 amino acids. The CDR3 DNA follows: TGTGCCAGCAGTGAAGGTAGCGGGGGGACTAGCTCCTACGAGCAGTACTTC. Its protein product is CASSEGSGGTSSYEQYF. Supplemented by reference TRBV2 and TRBJ2-7, the full variable domain reads EPEVTQTPSHQVTQMGQEVILRCVPISNHLYFYWYRQILGQKVEFLVSFYNNEISEKSEIFDDQFSVERPDGSNFTLKIRSTKLEDSAMYFCASSEGSGGTSSYEQYFGPGTRLTVT.

V usage is TRBV10-3 and J usage is TRBJ1-4, with 7 bases matching TRBD1. CDR3 length: 16 residues. The ends lost 4 bases at V and 0 bases at J; junction bases unmatched: 5. Germline V gives CDR1 ENHRY, CDR2 SYGVKD. Written as DNA, the CDR3 is TGTGCCATCAGTGGAGCTCAGGGGGCAACTAATGAAAAACTGTTTTTT. This gives the protein CAISGAQGATNEKLFF.

The chain uses TRBV28 and TRBJ1-1, with 9 bases that match TRBD1. V lost 7 bases, J lost 4 bases, and 7 bases stayed unmatched. Germline loops: CDR1 MDHEN, CDR2 SYDVKM. This CDR3 comprises 14 residues. The CDR3 loop reads CASNKQGARTEAFF. CDR3 nucleotide sequence: TGTGCCAGCAACAAACAGGGGGCGCGCACTGAAGCTTTCTTT.

This sequence joins TRBV6-1 and TRBJ2-1; D gene ambiguous. The CDR3 covers 12 residues. The germline CDR1 and CDR2 sequences are MNHNS and SASEGT. V was shortened by 5 bases and J by 7 bases, with 9 bases between the two germline ends. The chain's CDR3 is CASSIHGNEQFF. The CDR3 coding sequence is TGTGCCAGCAGTATCCACGGTAATGAGCAGTTCTTC.